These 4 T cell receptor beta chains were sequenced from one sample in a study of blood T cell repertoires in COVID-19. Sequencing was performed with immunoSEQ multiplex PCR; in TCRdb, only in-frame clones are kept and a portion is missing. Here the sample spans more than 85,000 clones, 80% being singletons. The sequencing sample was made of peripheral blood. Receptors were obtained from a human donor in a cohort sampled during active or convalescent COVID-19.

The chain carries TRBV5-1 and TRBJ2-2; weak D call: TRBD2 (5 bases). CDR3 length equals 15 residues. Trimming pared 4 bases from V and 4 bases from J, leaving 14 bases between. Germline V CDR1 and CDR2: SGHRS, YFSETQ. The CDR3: CASSRLAVGTGELFF. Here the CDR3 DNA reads TGCGCCAGCAGCCGTCTAGCAGTTGGCACCGGGGAGCTGTTTTTT.

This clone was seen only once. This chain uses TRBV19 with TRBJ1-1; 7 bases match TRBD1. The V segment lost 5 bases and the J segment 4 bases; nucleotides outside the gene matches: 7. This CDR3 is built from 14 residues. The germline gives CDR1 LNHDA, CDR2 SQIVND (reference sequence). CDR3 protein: CASSSGRGSTEAFF. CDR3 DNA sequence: TGTGCCAGTAGTTCAGGCAGGGGGAGCACTGAAGCTTTCTTT.

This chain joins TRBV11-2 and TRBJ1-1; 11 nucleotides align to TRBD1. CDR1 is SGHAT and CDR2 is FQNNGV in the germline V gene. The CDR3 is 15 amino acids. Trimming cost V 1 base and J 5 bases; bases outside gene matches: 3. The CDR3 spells CASSLGTGGGTEAFF. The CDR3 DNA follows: TGTGCCAGCAGCTTAGGGACAGGGGGCGGGACTGAAGCTTTCTTT.

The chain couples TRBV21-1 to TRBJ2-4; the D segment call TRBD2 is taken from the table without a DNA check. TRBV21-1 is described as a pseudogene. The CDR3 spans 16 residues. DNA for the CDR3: TGTGCCAGCAGCAAAGGAAGTGGAGGGAAGTGTAACATTCAGTACTTC. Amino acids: CASSKGSGGKCNIQYF.